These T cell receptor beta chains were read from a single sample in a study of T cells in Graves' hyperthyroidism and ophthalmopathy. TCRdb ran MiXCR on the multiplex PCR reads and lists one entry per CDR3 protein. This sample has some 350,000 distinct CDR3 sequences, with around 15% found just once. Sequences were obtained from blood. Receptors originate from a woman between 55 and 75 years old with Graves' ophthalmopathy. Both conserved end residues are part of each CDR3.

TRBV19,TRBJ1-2,CASTQGGDYTF
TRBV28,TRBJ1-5,CASSHYRGGDNQPQHF
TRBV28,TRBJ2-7,CASSLSLFEQYF
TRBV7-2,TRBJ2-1,CASSLSGTSVNEQFF
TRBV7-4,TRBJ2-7,CASSLGFPAKITYEQYF
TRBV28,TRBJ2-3,CASTLLPGQGKDTQYF
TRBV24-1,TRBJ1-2,CATSDPGQLGYTF
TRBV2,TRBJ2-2,CASSSPDLRELFF
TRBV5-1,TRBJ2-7,CASRGRESYEQYF
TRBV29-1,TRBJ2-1,CSVDPEGLQGSNEQFF
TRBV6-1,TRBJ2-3,CASSDPGLAGTDTQYF
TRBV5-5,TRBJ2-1,CASSLLGAYNEQFF
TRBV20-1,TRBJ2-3,CSAPWGHTQYF
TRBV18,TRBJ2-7,CASSLNRNEQYF
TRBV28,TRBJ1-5,CASRVLIGQPQHF
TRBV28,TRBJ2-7,CAIKGNYEQYF
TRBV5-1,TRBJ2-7,CASSLQSGEVYEQYF
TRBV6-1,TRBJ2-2,CASRRGQVTGELFF
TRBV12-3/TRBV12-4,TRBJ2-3,CASSPWTSGRPTSTDTQYF
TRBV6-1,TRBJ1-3,CASSRSGNGNTIYF
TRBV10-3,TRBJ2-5,CAISELTGAQETQYF